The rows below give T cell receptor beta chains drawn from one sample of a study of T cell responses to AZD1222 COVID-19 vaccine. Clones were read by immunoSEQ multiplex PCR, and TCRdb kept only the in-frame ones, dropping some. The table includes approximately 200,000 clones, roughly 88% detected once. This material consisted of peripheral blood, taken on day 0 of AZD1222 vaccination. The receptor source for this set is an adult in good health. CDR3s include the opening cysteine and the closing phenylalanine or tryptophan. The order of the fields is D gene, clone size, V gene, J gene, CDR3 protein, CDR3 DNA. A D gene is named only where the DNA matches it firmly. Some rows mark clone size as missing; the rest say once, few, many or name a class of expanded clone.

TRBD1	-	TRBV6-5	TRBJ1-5	CASRPDRGFNQPQHF	TGTGCCAGCAGACCCGACAGGGGGTTCAATCAGCCCCAGCATTTT
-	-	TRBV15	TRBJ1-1	CATSSYPEPEAFF	TGTGCCACCAGCTCCTACCCAGAGCCTGAAGCTTTCTTT
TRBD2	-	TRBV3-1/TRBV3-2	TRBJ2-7	CASSHSGGPYEQYF	TGTGCCAGCAGCCACAGCGGGGGGCCCTACGAGCAGTACTTC
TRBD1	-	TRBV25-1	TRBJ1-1	CASRGQGGTEAFF	TGTGCCAGCAGGGGACAGGGAGGCACTGAAGCTTTCTTT
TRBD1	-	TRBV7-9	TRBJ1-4	CASSGGTATNEKLFF	TGTGCCAGCAGCGGGGGGACAGCAACTAATGAAAAACTGTTTTTT
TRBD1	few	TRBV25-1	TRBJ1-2	CASSESKAGTGPFHTF	TGTGCCAGCAGTGAATCAAAGGCGGGGACAGGACCATTTCACACCTTC
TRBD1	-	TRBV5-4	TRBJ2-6	CASSTYRGESGANVLTF	TGTGCCAGCAGCACCTACAGGGGGGAGTCTGGGGCCAACGTCCTGACTTTC
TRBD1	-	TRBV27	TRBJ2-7	CASSGDSYYEQYF	TGTGCCAGCAGCGGGGACAGCTACTACGAGCAGTACTTC
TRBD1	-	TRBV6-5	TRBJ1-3	CASSYAGTGVENPIYF	TGTGCCAGCAGTTACGCCGGGACAGGGGTCGAGAATCCCATATATTTT
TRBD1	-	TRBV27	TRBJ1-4	CASGNRGSNEKLFF	TGTGCCAGCGGCAACAGGGGCTCTAATGAAAAACTGTTTTTT
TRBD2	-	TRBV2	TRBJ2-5	CASHPGTSGQETQYF	TGTGCCAGCCACCCCGGGACTAGCGGCCAAGAGACCCAGTACTTC
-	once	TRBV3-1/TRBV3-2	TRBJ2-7	CASSQDPRASYEQYF	TGTGCCAGCAGCCAAGATCCCCGGGCTTCCTACGAGCAGTACTTC
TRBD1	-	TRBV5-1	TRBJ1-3	CASSPRGGMSGNTIYF	TGCGCCAGCAGCCCCAGGGGGGGAATGTCTGGAAACACCATATATTTT
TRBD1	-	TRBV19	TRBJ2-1	CASSPDRGAYNEQFF	TGTGCCAGTAGCCCAGACAGGGGAGCCTACAATGAGCAGTTCTTC
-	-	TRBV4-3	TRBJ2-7	CASSQDIVGLEQYF	TGCGCCAGCAGCCAAGATATCGTCGGGCTCGAGCAGTACTTC
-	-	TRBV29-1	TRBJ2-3	CSVEDQGGTDTQYF	TGCAGCGTTGAAGATCAGGGCGGCACAGATACGCAGTATTTT
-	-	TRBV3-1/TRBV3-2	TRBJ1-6	CASSSRLPQGNNSPLHF	TGTGCCAGCAGCTCCCGCCTCCCGCAGGGGAATAATTCACCCCTCCACTTT
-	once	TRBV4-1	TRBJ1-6	CASSQEGGRNYNSPLHF	TGCGCCAGCAGCCAAGAGGGAGGACGGAACTATAATTCACCCCTCCACTTT
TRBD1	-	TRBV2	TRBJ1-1	CASKKGAGTEAFF	TGTGCCAGCAAGAAGGGGGCTGGCACTGAAGCTTTCTTT
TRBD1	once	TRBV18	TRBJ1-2	CASSTTGERGGYTF	TGTGCCAGCTCAACGACAGGGGAGAGAGGGGGCTACACCTTC
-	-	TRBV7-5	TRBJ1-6	CARSLGDDSPLHF	TGTGCCAGAAGCTTAGGGGATGATTCACCCCTCCACTTT
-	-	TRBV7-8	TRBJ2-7	CASSLEDEQYF	TGTGCCAGCAGCTTGGAGGACGAGCAGTACTTC
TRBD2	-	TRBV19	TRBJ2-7	CASSPLTSGGPHSYEQYF	TGTGCCAGTAGTCCACTGACTAGCGGGGGGCCCCACTCCTACGAGCAGTACTTC
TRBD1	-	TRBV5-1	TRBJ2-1	CASSLGGGHASDEQFF	TGCGCCAGCAGCTTGGGAGGGGGCCATGCCTCCGATGAGCAGTTCTTC
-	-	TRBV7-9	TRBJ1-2	CASSLAVMSPNYGYTF	TGTGCCAGCAGCTTAGCCGTTATGAGCCCTAACTATGGCTACACCTTC
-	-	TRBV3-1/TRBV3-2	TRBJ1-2	CASSQRSGPNYGYTF	TGTGCCAGCAGCCAGAGGAGTGGACCTAACTATGGCTACACCTTC
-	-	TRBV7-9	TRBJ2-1	CASSLVRGNEQFF	TGTGCCAGCAGCTTAGTCAGGGGCAATGAGCAGTTCTTC
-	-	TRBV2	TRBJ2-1	CASAPGRGPNEQFF	TGTGCCAGCGCTCCGGGTCGAGGGCCCAATGAGCAGTTCTTC
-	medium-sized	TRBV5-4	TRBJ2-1	CASRTRNEQFF	TGTGCCAGCAGGACTAGAAATGAGCAGTTCTTC
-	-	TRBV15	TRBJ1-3	CATSRELGAGNTIYF	TGTGCCACCAGCAGAGAGTTAGGGGCTGGAAACACCATATATTTT
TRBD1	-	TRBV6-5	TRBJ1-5	CASSRGTDLNQPQHF	TGTGCCAGCAGCCGTGGGACAGACCTGAATCAGCCCCAGCATTTT
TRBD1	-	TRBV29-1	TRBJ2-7	CSVRTGSSYEQYF	TGCAGCGTAAGGACAGGGAGCTCCTACGAGCAGTACTTC
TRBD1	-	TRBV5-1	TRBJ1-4	CASSEGTGGRGEKLFF	TGCGCCAGCAGCGAGGGGACAGGGGGAAGAGGCGAAAAACTGTTTTTT
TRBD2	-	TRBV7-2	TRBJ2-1	CASSLEGLAGYNEQFF	TGTGCCAGCAGCTTGGAAGGACTAGCGGGGTACAATGAGCAGTTCTTC
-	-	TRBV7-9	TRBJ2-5	CASSLALAPQDF	TGTGCCAGCAGCTTAGCGCTAGCTCCACAGGACTTC
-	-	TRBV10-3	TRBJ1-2	CAISESWQPYGYTF	TGTGCCATCAGTGAGTCGTGGCAGCCCTATGGCTACACCTTC